Shown below are 27 T cell receptor beta chains from a single sample sequenced in a study of cytomegalovirus exposure and HLA in healthy donors. PCR involved 60 Vbeta and 13 Jbeta primers. The data were produced by immunoSEQ multiplex PCR, yet TCRdb's version contains in-frame clones alone and is incomplete. The data show fewer than 200,000 clones, approximately 80% seen once. Sequenced sample: PBMCs. The receptors here all came from a man aged 25-40 years in good health and CMV-seropositive.

The V and J genes are TRBV28 and TRBJ2-1; tentative D call: TRBD1 (6 bases). Trimming removed 9 bases from V and 1 base from J, with 7 bases in between. Germline V lookup: CDR1 MDHEN, CDR2 SYDVKM. The CDR3 has 12 residues. In DNA form, the CDR3 reads TGTGCCAGTACAGGGTCCTACAATGAGCAGTTCTTC. Protein sequence: CASTGSYNEQFF.

This clone was seen just once. The chain couples TRBV6-5 to TRBJ2-7, with TRBD1 identical over 11 bases. The CDR3 spans 16 residues. Germline V gene data show CDR1 as MNHEY and CDR2 as SVGAGI. The V and J ends lost 0 bases and 5 bases, in that order; junction bases with no gene match: 6. The CDR3 DNA follows: TGTGCCAGCAGTTACTCGGACAGGGGGCCCATCCACGAGCAGTACTTC. Protein product: CASSYSDRGPIHEQYF.

This chain uses TRBV27 with TRBJ1-1; 9 bases fit TRBD1. CDR1 is MNHEY and CDR2 is SMNVEV in the germline V gene (reference sequence). The CDR3 length is 14 residues. J lost 1 base, V lost 3 bases, and 0 bases had no gene match. The CDR3 coding sequence is TGTGCCAGCAGTTTGACAGGGGGGAACACTGAAGCTTTCTTT. This gives the protein CASSLTGGNTEAFF.

J is TRBJ1-2 and V is TRBV13, with 7 nucleotides matching TRBD1. Losses at the gene ends were 6 bases for V and 3 bases for J; bases not matched to a gene: 7. This CDR3 is built from 14 residues. Germline V gene data show CDR1 as PRHDT and CDR2 as FYEKMQ (reference sequence). CDR3 loop: CASRTRGQHYGYTF. The CDR3 nucleotides are TGTGCCAGCAGGACCCGGGGACAGCACTATGGCTACACCTTC.

V usage is TRBV5-1 and J usage is TRBJ1-1, with D tentatively TRBD1 (6 bases). The germline V gene has CDR1 SGHRS and CDR2 YFSETQ. This CDR3 spans 15 amino acids. V was pared by 0 bases and J by 4 bases, with 13 bases between. CDR3 loop: CASSLEPGVGTEAFF. For the CDR3, the DNA is TGCGCCAGCAGCTTGGAGCCAGGGGTGGGCACTGAAGCTTTCTTT.

The J gene is TRBJ1-2, the V gene TRBV29-1; 7 bases agree with TRBD1. Germline CDR1 reads SQVTM; CDR2 reads ANQGSEA. V shed 3 bases and J 8 bases; nucleotides not matched to a gene: 12. The CDR3 is 14 amino acids. In DNA form, the CDR3 reads TGCAGCGTTGAGCGTCCAACAGGGGCGGGGGGCTACACCTTC. Protein product: CSVERPTGAGGYTF.

The chain joins TRBV19 to TRBJ1-2; TRBD1 agrees at 8 bases. Looked up from germline, CDR1 is LNHDA and CDR2 is SQIVND (reference sequence). V lost 7 bases and J lost 2; bases outside the gene matches: 6. The CDR3 sequence is 14 residues long. The CDR3 sequence is CASTLTGVNYGYTF. DNA for the CDR3: TGTGCCAGTACCCTGACAGGGGTAAACTATGGCTACACCTTC.

This chain uses TRBV9 with TRBJ1-5; D possibly corresponds to TRBD1 (5 bases). The CDR3 consists of 14 residues. Trimming removed 3 bases from V and 3 bases from J, with 10 bases in between. Germline CDR1 SGDLS, CDR2 YYNGEE. This CDR3 is CASSGGEDNQPQHF. The CDR3 coding sequence is TGTGCCAGCAGCGGGGGGGAGGACAATCAGCCCCAGCATTTT.

This clone showed up just a few times. The chain has TRBV7-9 and TRBJ1-4; 7 bases line up with TRBD1. The germline CDR1 and CDR2 sequences are SEHNR and FQNEAQ (reference sequence). Trimming cost V 2 bases and J 4 bases; bases outside gene matches: 7. The CDR3 covers 16 residues. CDR3 nucleotides: TGTGCCAGCAGCTTATGGGCGCACAGGGGTAATGAAAAACTGTTTTTT. Its translation is CASSLWAHRGNEKLFF.

V and J are TRBV5-6 and TRBJ2-1; 10 nucleotides align to TRBD1. The CDR3 totals 16 residues. Germline V gene data show CDR1 as SGHDT and CDR2 as YYEEEE. The trim removed 6 bases at V and 2 bases at J, leaving 8 bases unmatched. For the CDR3, the DNA is TGTGCCAGCACCCTTTCCGGGACAGGGGCCTACAATGAGCAGTTCTTC. Residues: CASTLSGTGAYNEQFF.

V gene TRBV14 combines with J gene TRBJ1-1; no firm D call. Between the trimmed V and J ends, which lost 4 bases and 4 bases, there was a span of 16 bases. Germline V gene data show CDR1 as SGHDN and CDR2 as FVKESK. This CDR3 has 15 amino acids. CDR3 coding DNA: TGTGCCAGCAGCCCGAGGACCCTTGCGGGCACTGAAGCTTTCTTT. The encoded protein is CASSPRTLAGTEAFF.

The rearrangement links TRBV27 to TRBJ2-5; TRBD2 aligns across 9 bases. CDR1 is MNHEY and CDR2 is SMNVEV in the germline V gene (reference sequence). This CDR3 region has 13 residues. V was pared by 6 bases and J by 4 bases, with 3 bases of the junction left unmatched. The CDR3 nucleotides are TGTGCCAGCAGGCGGGGGGGCCTAGAGACCCAGTACTTC. It specifies CASRRGGLETQYF.

The gene calls are TRBV29-1 and TRBJ2-7; TRBD2 is a possible D gene (6 bases). V shed 2 bases and J shed 0 bases, with 11 bases lying between them. The CDR3 loop spans 14 amino acids. Germline V gene lookup returns CDR1 SQVTM and CDR2 ANQGSEA. CDR3 nucleotides: TGCAGCGTTGAAACTAGCCGAGCCTCCTACGAGCAGTACTTC. Translated: CSVETSRASYEQYF.

The chain carries TRBV6-4 and TRBJ1-6; D unresolved. Trimming cost V 3 bases and J 10 bases, with 10 bases left between them. This CDR3 has 13 amino acids. The germline V gene has CDR1 MRHNA and CDR2 SNTAGT. The CDR3 sequence: CASSEARWSPLHF. The DNA of the CDR3 is TGTGCCAGCAGTGAAGCGAGATGGTCACCCCTCCACTTT.

The chain carries TRBV2 and TRBJ1-2; a possible D gene is TRBD1 (5 bases). There are 13 residues in the CDR3. Between the trimmed V and J ends, which lost 5 bases and 7 bases, there was a span of 14 bases. Per the germline V gene, CDR1 is SNHLY and CDR2 is FYNNEI. Here the CDR3 DNA reads TGTGCCAGCAGTCCGGCAGGGCATGGTGGCTACACCTTC. Its translation: CASSPAGHGGYTF.

The chain employs TRBV28 and TRBJ2-7; TRBD2 matches 9 bases. Per germline, CDR1 MDHEN and CDR2 SYDVKM. V shed 5 bases, J shed 2 bases, and the junction held 7 bases outside the gene matches. CDR3 length equals 15 residues. CDR3 amino acids: CASSRSGGKPYEQYF. In DNA, the CDR3 is TGTGCCAGCAGTCGGAGCGGGGGGAAACCCTACGAGCAGTACTTC.

In DNA, the CDR3 is TGTGCCAGCACGGCGGGGGGGCGGATCGGGGAGCTGTTTTTT. It specifies CASTAGGRIGELFF. The gene calls are TRBV6-5 and TRBJ2-2, with TRBD2 identical over 9 bases. The CDR3 consists of 14 residues. Germline V gives CDR1 MNHEY, CDR2 SVGAGI. J gave up 7 bases and V 7 bases, and 7 bases lay outside the gene matches.

The chain couples TRBV7-9 to TRBJ1-1, with 7 bases that match TRBD1. Per germline, CDR1 SEHNR and CDR2 FQNEAQ (reference sequence). The CDR3 runs to 14 residues. V shed 5 bases, J shed 4 bases, and the junction held 7 bases outside the gene matches. CDR3: CASSKTGIATEAFF. DNA of the CDR3: TGTGCCAGCAGCAAGACAGGGATTGCCACTGAAGCTTTCTTT.

This clone was seen only a few times. The chain is built from TRBV28 and TRBJ1-6, with 8 bases lining up with TRBD1. CDR1 is MDHEN and CDR2 is SYDVKM in the germline V gene. V lost 6 bases to trimming and J lost 1 base; unmatched junction nucleotides: 11. CDR3 length: 18 residues. CDR3: CASRSLGQGYSYNSPLHF. The CDR3 bases are TGTGCCAGCAGATCTTTAGGACAGGGATATTCCTATAATTCACCCCTCCACTTT. Supplemented by reference TRBV28 and TRBJ1-6, the full variable domain reads DVKVTQSSRYLVKRTGEKVFLECVQDMDHENMFWYRQDPGLGLRLIYFSYDVKMKEKGDIPEGYSVSREKKERFSLILESASTNQTSMYLCASRSLGQGYSYNSPLHFGNGTRLTVT.

V usage is TRBV7-7 and J usage is TRBJ2-6; possible D gene TRBD2, 6 bases. Trimming removed 2 bases from V and 0 bases from J, with 11 bases in between. The CDR3 extends over 17 amino acids. The germline CDR1 and CDR2 sequences are SSHAT and FNYEAQ (reference sequence). In DNA, the CDR3 is TGTGCCAGCAGCTTAAGTAGGGGAGGCTCTGGGGCCAACGTCCTGACTTTC. Translated, it gives CASSLSRGGSGANVLTF.

The chain has TRBV6-5 and TRBJ2-7, with 9 bases lining up with TRBD1. With 3 bases clipped from V and 3 bases from J, the junction kept 6 bases outside the gene matches. Germline values: CDR1 MNHEY, CDR2 SVGAGI. The CDR3 has 15 residues. CDR3 protein: CASSYEPGQGYEQYF. The CDR3 DNA sequence: TGTGCCAGCAGTTATGAACCGGGACAGGGCTACGAGCAGTACTTC.

V usage is TRBV2 and J usage is TRBJ2-7; TRBD1 matches at 9 bases. CDR1 is SNHLY and CDR2 is FYNNEI in the germline V gene. This CDR3 has 13 amino acids. V gave up 7 bases and J gave up 6 bases; unmatched junction bases: 7. The CDR3 DNA reads as TGTGCCAGCAACCTGGACAGGGGTGGCGAGCAGTACTTC. Translating gives CASNLDRGGEQYF.

This clone was seen only a few times. The V and J genes are TRBV18 and TRBJ2-5, with D perhaps matching TRBD2 (6 bases). Trimming pared 3 bases from V and 5 bases from J, leaving 13 bases between. CDR3 length equals 14 residues. Germline V lookup: CDR1 KGHSH, CDR2 LQKENI. The CDR3 DNA is TGTGCCAGCTCACCCAATTCAGGGAGGGAGACCCAGTACTTC. It codes for CASSPNSGRETQYF. Full variable domain (rest looked up from reference TRBV18 and TRBJ2-5): NAGVMQNPRHLVRRRGQEARLRCSPMKGHSHVYWYRQLPEEGLKFMVYLQKENIIDESGMPKERFSAEFPKEGPSILRIQQVVRGDSAAYFCASSPNSGRETQYFGPGTRLLVL.

The rearrangement uses TRBV19 and TRBJ2-7; 9 nucleotides agree with TRBD1. This CDR3 has 14 amino acids. V gave up 4 bases and J gave up 4 bases; unmatched junction bases: 5. Per the germline V gene, CDR1 is LNHDA and CDR2 is SQIVND (reference sequence). The chain's CDR3 is CASSKRQGDYEQYF. The CDR3 DNA follows: TGTGCCAGTAGTAAGCGACAGGGGGATTACGAGCAGTACTTC.

This clone has just a few counts. The chain carries TRBV6-6 and TRBJ1-5; D possibly corresponds to TRBD1 (6 bases). In germline, CDR1 is MNHNY, CDR2 SVGAGI (reference sequence). There are 13 residues in the CDR3. Trimming shortened V by 1 base and J by 11 bases, and 12 bases separated the two germline ends. Here the CDR3 DNA reads TGTGCCAGCAGTTACTTGAGGGACAAGGCCCAGCATTTT. Amino acids: CASSYLRDKAQHF.

The chain links TRBV27 to TRBJ2-3; 8 bases are shared with TRBD1. Per germline, CDR1 MNHEY and CDR2 SMNVEV (reference sequence). V gave up 7 bases and J gave up 5 bases; unmatched junction bases: 17. This CDR3 has 17 residues. Written as DNA, the CDR3 is TGTGCCAGCAATCCCTCCTCGGGGACAGGTGAATTAGATACGCAGTATTTT. As protein: CASNPSSGTGELDTQYF.

The chain combines TRBV9 with TRBJ2-1; D uncertain. Between the trimmed V and J ends, which lost 2 bases and 6 bases, there was a span of 9 bases. This CDR3 contains 13 residues. Germline loops: CDR1 SGDLS, CDR2 YYNGEE. The CDR3 coding sequence is TGTGCCAGCAGCGTTACCGGTTCCAATGAGCAGTTCTTC. It is translated as CASSVTGSNEQFF.